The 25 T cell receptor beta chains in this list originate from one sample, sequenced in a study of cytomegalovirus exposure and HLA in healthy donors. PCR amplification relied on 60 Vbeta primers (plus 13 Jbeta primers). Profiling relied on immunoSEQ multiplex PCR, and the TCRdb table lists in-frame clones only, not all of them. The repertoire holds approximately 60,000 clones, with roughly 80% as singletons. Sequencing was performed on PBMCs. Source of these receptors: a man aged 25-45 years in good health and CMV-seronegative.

The CDR3 reads CAISGTASGSYEQYF. The CDR3 DNA is TGTGCCATCAGTGGCACCGCATCGGGCTCCTACGAGCAGTACTTC. J is TRBJ2-7 and V is TRBV10-3; D gene unclear. This CDR3 region has 15 residues. Germline V lookup: CDR1 ENHRY, CDR2 SYGVKD. Trimming stripped 4 bases from V and 0 bases from J, with 13 bases between.

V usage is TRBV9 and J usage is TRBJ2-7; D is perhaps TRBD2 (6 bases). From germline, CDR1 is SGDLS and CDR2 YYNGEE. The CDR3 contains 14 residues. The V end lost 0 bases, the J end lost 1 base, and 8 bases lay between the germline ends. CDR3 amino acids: CASSVGRGSYEQYF. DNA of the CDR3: TGTGCCAGCAGCGTAGGGAGGGGTTCCTACGAGCAGTACTTC.

CDR3 DNA: TGTGCCAGCAGCCGTCAGGCCCGCGGGGGGGCGGGGAATGAGCAGTTCTTC. Its protein product is CASSRQARGGAGNEQFF. This chain joins TRBV7-2 and TRBJ2-1, with TRBD2 identical over 9 bases. Germline CDR1 SGHTA, CDR2 FQGNSA. The trim removed 5 bases at V and 7 bases at J, leaving 15 bases unmatched. CDR3 length equals 17 residues.

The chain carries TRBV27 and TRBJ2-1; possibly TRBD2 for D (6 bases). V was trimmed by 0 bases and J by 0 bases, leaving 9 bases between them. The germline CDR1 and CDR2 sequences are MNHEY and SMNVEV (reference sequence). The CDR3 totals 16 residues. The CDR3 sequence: CASSLSAGPSYNEQFF. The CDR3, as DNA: TGTGCCAGCAGTTTATCTGCGGGACCCTCCTACAATGAGCAGTTCTTC.

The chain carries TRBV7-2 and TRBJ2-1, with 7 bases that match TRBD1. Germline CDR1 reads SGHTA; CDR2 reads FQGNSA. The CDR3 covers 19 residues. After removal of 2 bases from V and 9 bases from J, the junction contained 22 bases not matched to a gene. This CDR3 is CASSLISGLTGTRQGEQFF. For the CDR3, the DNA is TGTGCCAGCAGCTTAATTTCGGGGCTAACCGGGACCAGACAGGGTGAGCAGTTCTTC. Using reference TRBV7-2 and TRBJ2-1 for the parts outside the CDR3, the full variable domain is GAGVSQSPSNKVTEKGKDVELRCDPISGHTALYWYRQSLGQGLEFLIYFQGNSAPDKSGLPSDRFSAERTGGSVSTLTIQRTQQEDSAVYLCASSLISGLTGTRQGEQFFGPGTRLTVL.

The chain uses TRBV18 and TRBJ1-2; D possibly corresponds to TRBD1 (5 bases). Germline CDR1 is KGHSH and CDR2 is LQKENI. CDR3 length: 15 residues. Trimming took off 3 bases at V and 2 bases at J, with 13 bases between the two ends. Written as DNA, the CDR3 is TGTGCCAGCTCACCTACCCGGGGGGGAAACTATGGCTACACCTTC. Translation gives CASSPTRGGNYGYTF.

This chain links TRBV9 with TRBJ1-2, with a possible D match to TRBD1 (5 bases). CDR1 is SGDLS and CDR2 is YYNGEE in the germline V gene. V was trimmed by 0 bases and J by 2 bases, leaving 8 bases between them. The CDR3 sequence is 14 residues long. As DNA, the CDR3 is TGTGCCAGCAGCGTAGGGGGCGGAAACTATGGCTACACCTTC. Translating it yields CASSVGGGNYGYTF.

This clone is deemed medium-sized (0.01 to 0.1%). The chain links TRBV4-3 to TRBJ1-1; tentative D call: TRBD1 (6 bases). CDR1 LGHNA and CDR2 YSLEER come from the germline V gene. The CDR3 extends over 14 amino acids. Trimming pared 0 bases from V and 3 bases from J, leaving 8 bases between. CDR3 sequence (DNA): TGCGCCAGCAGCCAAGATCCAGGGGACACTGAAGCTTTCTTT. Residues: CASSQDPGDTEAFF.

The CDR3: CAWHRGESYNSPLHF. The DNA of the CDR3 is TGTGCCTGGCATCGGGGGGAGTCCTATAATTCACCCCTCCACTTT. The chain combines TRBV30 with TRBJ1-6; perhaps TRBD1 as D (5 bases). Germline assignment: CDR1 GTSNPN and CDR2 SVGIG (reference sequence). Trimming pared 5 bases from V and 1 base from J, leaving 12 bases between. This CDR3 has 15 amino acids.

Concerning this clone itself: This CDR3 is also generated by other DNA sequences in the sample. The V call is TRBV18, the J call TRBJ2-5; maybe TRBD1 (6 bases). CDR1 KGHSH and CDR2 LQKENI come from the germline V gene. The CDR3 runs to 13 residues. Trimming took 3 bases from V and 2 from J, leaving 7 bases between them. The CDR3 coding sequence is TGTGCCAGCTCACCGGGACAACAAGAGACCCAGTACTTC. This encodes CASSPGQQETQYF.

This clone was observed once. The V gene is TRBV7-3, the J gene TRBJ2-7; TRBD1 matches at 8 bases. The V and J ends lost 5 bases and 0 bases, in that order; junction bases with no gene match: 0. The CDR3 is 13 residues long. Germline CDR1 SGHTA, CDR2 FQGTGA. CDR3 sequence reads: CASSQGASYEQYF. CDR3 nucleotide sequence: TGTGCCAGCAGCCAGGGGGCCTCCTACGAGCAGTACTTC. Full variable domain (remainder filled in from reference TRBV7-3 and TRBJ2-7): GAGVSQTPSNKVTEKGKYVELRCDPISGHTALYWYRQSLGQGPEFLIYFQGTGAADDSGLPNDRFFAVRPEGSVSTLKIQRTERGDSAVYLCASSQGASYEQYFGPGTRLTVT.

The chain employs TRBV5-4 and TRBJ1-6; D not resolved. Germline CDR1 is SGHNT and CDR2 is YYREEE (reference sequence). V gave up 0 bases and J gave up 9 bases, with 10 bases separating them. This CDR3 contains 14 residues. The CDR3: CASSLDRGGSPLHF. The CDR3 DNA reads TGTGCCAGCAGCTTGGACCGGGGTGGTTCACCCCTCCACTTT.

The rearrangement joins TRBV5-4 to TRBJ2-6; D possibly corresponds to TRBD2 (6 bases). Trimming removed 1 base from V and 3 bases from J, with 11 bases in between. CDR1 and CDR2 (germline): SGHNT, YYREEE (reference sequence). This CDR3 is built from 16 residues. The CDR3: CASSLTTGVGANVLTF. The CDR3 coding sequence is TGTGCCAGCAGCTTGACGACGGGGGTTGGGGCCAACGTCCTGACTTTC.

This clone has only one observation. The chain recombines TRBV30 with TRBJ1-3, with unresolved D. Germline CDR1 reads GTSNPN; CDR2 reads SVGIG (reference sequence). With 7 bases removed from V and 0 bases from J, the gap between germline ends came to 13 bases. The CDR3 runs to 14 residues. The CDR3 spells CASTRQTSGNTIYF. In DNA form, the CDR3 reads TGTGCCTCCACAAGACAAACCTCTGGAAACACCATATATTTT. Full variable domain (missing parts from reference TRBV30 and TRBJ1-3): SQTIHQWPATLVQPVGSPLSLECTVEGTSNPNLYWYRQAAGRGLQLLFYSVGIGQISSEVPQNLSASRPQDRQFILSSKKLLLSDSGFYLCASTRQTSGNTIYFGEGSWLTVV.

The CDR3 protein is CASSQPRVYNTGELFF. The CDR3 bases are TGCGCCAGCAGCCAACCTCGTGTCTATAACACCGGGGAGCTGTTTTTT. The chain carries TRBV4-1 and TRBJ2-2; D is undetermined. Germline lookup yields CDR1 MGHRA and CDR2 YSYEKL. The CDR3 covers 16 residues. V dropped 2 bases and J dropped 2 bases, with 12 bases sitting between them.

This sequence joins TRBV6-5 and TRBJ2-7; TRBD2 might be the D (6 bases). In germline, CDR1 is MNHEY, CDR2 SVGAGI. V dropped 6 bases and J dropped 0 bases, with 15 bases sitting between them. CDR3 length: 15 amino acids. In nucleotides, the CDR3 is TGTGCCAGCAGCGACGGGGGTCACAGCTCCTACGAGCAGTACTTC. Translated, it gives CASSDGGHSSYEQYF.

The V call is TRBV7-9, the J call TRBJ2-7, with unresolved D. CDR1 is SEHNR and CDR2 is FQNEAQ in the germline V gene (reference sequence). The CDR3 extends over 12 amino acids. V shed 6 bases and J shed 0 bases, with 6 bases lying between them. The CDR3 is CASSPSSYEQYF. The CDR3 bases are TGTGCCAGCAGTCCTAGCTCCTACGAGCAGTACTTC.

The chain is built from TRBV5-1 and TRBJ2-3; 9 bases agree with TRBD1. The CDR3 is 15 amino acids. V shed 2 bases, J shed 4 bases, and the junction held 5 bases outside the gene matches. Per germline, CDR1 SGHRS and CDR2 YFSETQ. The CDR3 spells CASSFRDRDADTQYF. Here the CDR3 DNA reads TGCGCCAGCAGCTTCCGGGACAGGGATGCAGATACGCAGTATTTT. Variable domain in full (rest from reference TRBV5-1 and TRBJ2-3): KAGVTQTPRYLIKTRGQQVTLSCSPISGHRSVSWYQQTPGQGLQFLFEYFSETQRNKGNFPGRFSGRQFSNSRSEMNVSTLELGDSALYLCASSFRDRDADTQYFGPGTRLTVL.

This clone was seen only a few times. The DNA for the CDR3 is TGTGCCAGCAGTTACCGGCAGGGAAACACTGAAGCTTTCTTT. Protein product: CASSYRQGNTEAFF. V is TRBV6-5 and J is TRBJ1-1; maybe TRBD1 (5 bases). Trimming removed 2 bases at V and 2 bases at J, with 9 bases between. Germline CDR1 and CDR2: MNHEY and SVGAGI. The CDR3 has 14 residues.

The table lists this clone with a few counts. The CDR3 nucleotides read TGTGCCAGCAGTTTATCGGTGAGGGTACGGGCTGAAGCTTTCTTT. Its protein product is CASSLSVRVRAEAFF. The rearrangement links TRBV27 to TRBJ1-1; no firm D call. The V and J ends lost 0 bases and 6 bases respectively, with 14 bases between them. This CDR3 has 15 residues. The germline V gene encodes CDR1 MNHEY and CDR2 SMNVEV (reference sequence).

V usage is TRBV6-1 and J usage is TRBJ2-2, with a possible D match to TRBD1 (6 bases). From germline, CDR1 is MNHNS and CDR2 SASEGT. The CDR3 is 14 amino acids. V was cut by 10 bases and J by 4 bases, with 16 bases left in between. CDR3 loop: CAIRNRVPTGELFF. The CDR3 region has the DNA TGTGCCATCAGGAACAGGGTTCCCACCGGGGAGCTGTTTTTT.

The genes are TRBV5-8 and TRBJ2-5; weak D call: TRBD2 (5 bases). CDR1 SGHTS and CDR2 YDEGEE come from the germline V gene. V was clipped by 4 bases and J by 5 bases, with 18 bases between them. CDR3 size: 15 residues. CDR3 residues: CASSRPGPPGETQYF. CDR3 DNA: TGTGCCAGCAGCCGCCCCGGGCCCCCGGGGGAGACCCAGTACTTC.

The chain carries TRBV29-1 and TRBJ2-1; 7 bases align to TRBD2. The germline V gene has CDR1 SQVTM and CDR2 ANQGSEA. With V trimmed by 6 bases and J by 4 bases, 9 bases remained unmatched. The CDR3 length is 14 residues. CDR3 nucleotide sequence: TGCAGCGTCACCGGGACTATCGGATACAATGAGCAGTTCTTC. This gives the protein CSVTGTIGYNEQFF.

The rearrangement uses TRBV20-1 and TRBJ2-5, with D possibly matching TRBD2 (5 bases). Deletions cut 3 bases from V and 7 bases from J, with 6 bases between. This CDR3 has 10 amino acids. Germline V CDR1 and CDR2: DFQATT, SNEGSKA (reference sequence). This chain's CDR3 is CSASGGTQYF. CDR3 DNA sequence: TGCAGTGCTAGCGGAGGGACCCAGTACTTC.

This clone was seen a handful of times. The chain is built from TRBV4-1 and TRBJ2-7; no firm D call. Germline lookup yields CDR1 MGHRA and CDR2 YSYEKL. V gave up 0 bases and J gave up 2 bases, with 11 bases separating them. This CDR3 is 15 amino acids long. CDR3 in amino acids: CASSQDAPGPYEQYF. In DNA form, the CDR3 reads TGCGCCAGCAGCCAAGATGCGCCAGGCCCCTACGAGCAGTACTTC.